A selection of T cell receptor beta chains follows, all from one sample in a study of cytomegalovirus exposure and HLA in healthy donors. TCRdb's table, derived via immunoSEQ multiplex PCR, lists solely in-frame clones and lacks some. In the table there are around 190,000 clones, approximately 86% of which are singletons. The material sequenced was PBMCs. These receptors all stem from a woman aged 25 to 45 in good health and CMV-seronegative. Both conserved end residues are part of each CDR3. Fields, in order: J gene, D gene, V gene, clone size, CDR3 DNA, CDR3 protein. A D gene is named only where the DNA matches it firmly. Clone size, where shown, is once, few, many, or a class for clones that have expanded.

TRBJ1-2,TRBD1,TRBV28,once,TGTGCCAGCAGTGGGGACAGAGATGGCTACACCTTC,CASSGDRDGYTF
TRBJ2-5,TRBD2,TRBV2,.,TGTGCCAGCAGCGCGGGACTAGCTTCGGAGACCCAGTACTTC,CASSAGLASETQYF
TRBJ2-2,.,TRBV7-9,.,TGTGCCAGCAGCCCAGGGGGGACTAGAATCGGGGAGCTGTTTTTT,CASSPGGTRIGELFF
TRBJ2-7,TRBD1,TRBV2,.,TGTGCCAGCAGTGAACCATACCGGGACAGTCTTCAGCAGTACTTC,CASSEPYRDSLQQYF
TRBJ2-1,.,TRBV29-1,.,TGCAGCGTTGAAAGGGGAGTAGCGGCCTCCTACAATGAGCAGTTCTTC,CSVERGVAASYNEQFF
TRBJ2-5,TRBD1,TRBV19,once,TGTGCCAGTAGTACCGACAGGGAAGAGACCCAGTACTTC,CASSTDREETQYF
TRBJ2-3,TRBD2,TRBV5-1,.,TGCGCCAGCAGCTTGGTTGTCGGGGGGGCTTCTCACGGCGATACGCAGTATTTT,CASSLVVGGASHGDTQYF
TRBJ2-1,TRBD2,TRBV30,.,TGTGCCTGGAGTTTTAGCGGGGCTTTAATCAATGAGCAGTTCTTC,CAWSFSGALINEQFF
TRBJ1-2,.,TRBV5-4,.,TGTGCCAGCAGTGAACAGGGTTTAGGTGGCTACACCTTC,CASSEQGLGGYTF
TRBJ2-5,TRBD2,TRBV6-5,.,TGTGCCAGCAGTTACTTCGAGCGGGGGAAGGAGACCCAGTACTTC,CASSYFERGKETQYF
TRBJ1-1,.,TRBV28,.,TGTGCCACCAGGGTTCGGTTCACTGAAGCTTTCTTT,CATRVRFTEAFF
TRBJ2-2,TRBD1,TRBV7-3,.,TGTGCCAGCAGCCTAATACAGGGGGCCGGGGAGCTGTTTTTT,CASSLIQGAGELFF
TRBJ2-3,TRBD2,TRBV2,.,TGTGCCAGCAGTGGGCGGGGGGATACGCAGTATTTT,CASSGRGDTQYF
TRBJ2-5,.,TRBV29-1,once,TGCAGCGTTGAAGTCCGGGGTCGGGGGGAGACCCAGTACTTC,CSVEVRGRGETQYF
TRBJ2-2,.,TRBV7-9,.,TGTGCCAGCAGCTTAGGACTAGGACGGAACACCGGGGAGCTGTTTTTT,CASSLGLGRNTGELFF
TRBJ2-2,.,TRBV27,.,TGTGCCAGCAGTTTATCTATCCTCTGGCCCACCGGGGAGCTGTTTTTT,CASSLSILWPTGELFF
TRBJ1-5,.,TRBV28,.,TGTGCCAGCACCCCAAACAGGGTAAGCAATCAGCCCCAGCATTTT,CASTPNRVSNQPQHF
TRBJ1-1,TRBD1,TRBV5-6,.,TGTGCCAGCAGCTTGAGGACAGGGTGGACCACTGAAGCTTTCTTT,CASSLRTGWTTEAFF
TRBJ2-6,.,TRBV5-8,.,TGTGCCAGCAGCGGAGGGGCGCCCATTGTTTGGGCCAACGTCCTGACTTTC,CASSGGAPIVWANVLTF
TRBJ1-2,.,TRBV6-6,.,TGTGCCAGCAGTCCGGGATCCACTAACTATGGCTACACCTTC,CASSPGSTNYGYTF
TRBJ2-3,.,TRBV5-4,.,TGTGCCAGCAGCACCCAGCTAGCGTCTAGCACAGATACGCAGTATTTT,CASSTQLASSTDTQYF
TRBJ2-5,TRBD1,TRBV11-2,once,TGTGCCAGCAGCTGGACCGGGACAGGGTCTGGGGAGACCCAGTACTTC,CASSWTGTGSGETQYF
TRBJ1-1,TRBD1,TRBV2,.,TGTGCCAGCAGTGGACAGGGGGCAACTGAAGCCTTCTTT,CASSGQGATEAFF
TRBJ1-1,TRBD1,TRBV6-1,few,TGTGCCAGCAGTGGCCACAGGGGAGGAGGCACTGAAGCTTTCTTT,CASSGHRGGGTEAFF
TRBJ2-3,TRBD1,TRBV5-1,.,TGCGCCAGCAGCGCGGGACAGGGGGTAGCGGGGTCATGGAACCTTCCAGCAGATACGCAGTATTTT,CASSAGQGVAGSWNLPADTQYF
TRBJ2-2,TRBD1,TRBV11-2,.,TGTGCCAGCGGCCTAGGGGGACAGAGCACCGGGGAGCTGTTTTTT,CASGLGGQSTGELFF
TRBJ2-7,TRBD2,TRBV5-1,.,TGCGCCAGCAGCGGGGGGGGACGCCGCTACGAGCAGTACTTC,CASSGGGRRYEQYF
TRBJ2-7,TRBD1,TRBV5-1,.,TGCGCCAGCAGCGCAGGGACAGGAGTTTCCCACGAGCAGTACTTC,CASSAGTGVSHEQYF